This T cell receptor beta chain emerged from a study of T cell responses to AZD1222 COVID-19 vaccine. Study details: Second-dose recipients at about 4 or about 12 weeks were treated as one pooled group.

Libraries were prepared by immunoSEQ multiplex PCR; TCRdb keeps only in-frame clonotypes and omits some of them. The table has tens of thousands of clones, 75% to 90% seen once. The length of the CDR3 is 16 residues. The V and J genes are TRBV21-1 and TRBJ1-5. TRBV21-1 constitutes a pseudogene. The sample here was peripheral blood, taken on day 0 of AZD1222 vaccination. This receptor was obtained from an adult in good health. The CDR3 spells CARTLANGYSNQPQHF. DNA of the CDR3: TGTGCCAGGACCTTGGCGAACGGATATAGCAATCAGCCCCAGCATTTT.